This TCR beta chain was sequenced during a study of beta chain features in type 1 diabetes. As every portion of the isolated RNA was reverse transcribed, the sequencing read expressed TCRB transcripts. Libraries were prepared by immunoSEQ multiplex PCR; TCRdb keeps only in-frame clonotypes and omits some of them. The data show almost 350,000 clones, roughly 21% seen once. Germline values: CDR1 MNHEY, CDR2 SVGAGI. The CDR3 loop spans 15 amino acids. V gave up 6 bases and J gave up 8 bases; unmatched junction bases: 13. General study results and limits: Relative to healthy donors, patients appeared to have naive, central memory and Treg TCRB repertoires that were more similar. VDJ junctions sequenced from type 1 diabetes patients showed fewer insertions and more deletions. Whatever favoring of shorter templates PCR might show would apply equally to patients and controls. Whether TCRB rearrangement is influenced by HLA type went unresolved here.

Only a few counts were recorded for this clone. The antigen is not known. The sample comprised naive CD4+ T cells from blood. The chain has TRBV6-5 and TRBJ1-2; TRBD1 matches 9 bases. The TCR was taken from a woman aged 18-35 years in good health. This chain's CDR3 is CASSKHLGQGHGYTF. The DNA for the CDR3 is TGTGCCAGCAGCAAACACCTGGGACAGGGCCACGGCTACACCTTC.